This is a list of T cell receptor beta chains from one sample in a study of metastatic and nonmetastatic thyroid tumors. With MiXCR, TCRdb reprocessed the PCR reads. The sample contains some 38,000 clones, approximately 51% of which appear only once. The sequenced sample consisted of tumor tissue. The receptor source for this set is a male donor with papillary thyroid cancer or a benign thyroid nodule (not recorded which). Some clones in this sample may be carry-over from other donors' samples. Each CDR3 is given with its conserved first and last residue. D genes are given only for firm matches. Some rows mark clone size as missing; the rest say once, few, many or name a class of expanded clone.

j_gene	abundance	d_gene	v_gene	CDR3aa	CDR3nt
TRBJ2-1	-	-	TRBV14	CASTEGLNNEQFF	TGTGCCAGCACGGAGGGGTTAAACAATGAGCAGTTCTTC
TRBJ1-2	few	TRBD1	TRBV6-1	CASSEAPAGGGYTF	TGTGCCAGCAGTGAAGCGCCGGCAGGGGGTGGCTACACCTTC
TRBJ1-1	-	-	TRBV28	CASQDGQPGEAFF	TGTGCCAGCCAAGACGGACAGCCAGGGGAAGCTTTCTTT
TRBJ1-6	-	-	TRBV14	CASSTSPWDSPLHF	TGTGCCAGCAGTACGAGCCCGTGGGATTCACCCCTCCACTTT
TRBJ2-7	-	TRBD1	TRBV30	CAWSQDRNEQYF	TGTGCCTGGAGTCAGGACAGGAACGAGCAGTACTTC
TRBJ1-2	few	-	TRBV6-9	CASSFRIPEGFYGYTF	TGTGCCAGCAGTTTTCGAATCCCGGAGGGTTTCTATGGCTACACCTTC
TRBJ1-5	medium-sized	-	TRBV27	CASSQGFGSNQPQHF	TGTGCCAGCAGCCAGGGGTTCGGTAGCAATCAGCCCCAGCATTTT
TRBJ2-1	few	TRBD2	TRBV6-5	CASSYGGSGALFF	TGTGCCAGCAGTTACGGTGGTAGCGGGGCCCTGTTCTTC
TRBJ1-3	-	-	TRBV20-1	CSANSGNTIYF	TGCAGTGCCAACTCTGGAAACACCATATATTTT
TRBJ2-7	-	TRBD2	TRBV6-1	CASTEGTSGSDEQYF	TGTGCCAGCACCGAAGGGACTAGCGGGAGTGACGAGCAGTACTTC
TRBJ2-3	once	TRBD1	TRBV9	CASSVGTGGETDTQYF	TGTGCCAGCAGCGTAGGGACAGGGGGCGAGACAGATACGCAGTATTTT
TRBJ2-1	-	TRBD2	TRBV4-1	CASSQGGTSGFYNEQFF	TGCGCCAGCAGCCAAGGGGGGACTAGCGGTTTCTACAATGAGCAGTTCTTC
TRBJ2-1	-	-	TRBV11-1	CASSLVGRSYNEQFF	TGTGCCAGCAGCCTCGTGGGGAGGTCCTACAATGAGCAGTTCTTC
TRBJ2-3	-	TRBD2	TRBV28	CASSSGTSGNTQYF	TGTGCCAGCAGTTCCGGGACTAGCGGTAATACGCAGTATTTT
TRBJ2-1	-	TRBD2	TRBV7-9	CASSSTSGREFF	TGTGCCAGCAGCTCAACTAGCGGGAGGGAGTTCTTC
TRBJ2-7	-	-	TRBV4-1	CASSHSPGSHEQYF	TGCGCCAGCAGCCATTCCCCAGGTTCACACGAGCAGTACTTC
TRBJ2-2	-	-	TRBV20-1	CSASGHQTGELFF	TGCAGTGCTAGCGGCCACCAAACCGGGGAGCTGTTTTTT
TRBJ2-5	-	TRBD1	TRBV7-8	CASSPRDRAETQYF	TGTGCCAGCAGCCCGCGGGACAGGGCAGAGACCCAGTACTTC
TRBJ2-7	-	-	TRBV7-8	CASILVLPQEPEQYF	TGTGCCAGCATCTTAGTGCTACCACAGGAGCCCGAGCAGTACTTC
TRBJ1-1	few	-	TRBV6-2/TRBV6-3	CASSYTGDATEAFF	TGTGCCAGCAGTTACACTGGGGATGCGACTGAAGCTTTCTTT
TRBJ1-1	-	-	TRBV10-3	CAIKHDSLNTEAFF	TGTGCCATCAAACACGACAGCTTGAACACTGAAGCTTTCTTT
TRBJ2-3	-	-	TRBV7-2	CASSRLEWTDTQYF	TGTGCCAGCAGCCGACTAGAGTGGACAGATACGCAGTATTTT
TRBJ1-5	-	-	TRBV28	CASCEPAWEGNQPQHF	TGTGCCAGTTGTGAGCCGGCCTGGGAGGGCAATCAGCCCCAGCATTTT
TRBJ2-7	-	-	TRBV11-2	CASSPTTVWPYEQYF	TGTGCCAGCAGCCCGACAACTGTCTGGCCCTACGAGCAGTACTTC
TRBJ1-1	-	TRBD1	TRBV11-2	CASTGQGPLNTEAFF	TGTGCCAGCACGGGACAGGGGCCCTTGAACACTGAAGCTTTCTTT
TRBJ2-7	-	-	TRBV19	CASRPATRGPADEQYF	TGTGCCAGTAGGCCGGCGACGAGAGGACCAGCCGACGAGCAGTACTTC
TRBJ2-1	medium-sized	TRBD2	TRBV19	CASSHSGSGNEQFF	TGTGCCAGTAGCCATAGCGGGAGTGGGAATGAGCAGTTCTTC
TRBJ2-7	-	TRBD1	TRBV6-1	CASSMDRGGPYEQYF	TGTGCCAGCAGTATGGACAGGGGAGGTCCGTACGAGCAGTACTTC
TRBJ2-7	-	TRBD1	TRBV11-2	CASSFDRGHYEQYF	TGTGCCAGCAGCTTCGACAGGGGGCACTACGAGCAGTACTTC
TRBJ1-1	-	-	TRBV20-1	CSAEQGMNTEAFF	TGCAGTGCGGAACAGGGAATGAACACTGAAGCTTTCTTT
TRBJ1-1	-	TRBD1	TRBV4-1	CASSGTGAGEAFF	TGCGCCAGCAGTGGAACAGGGGCTGGGGAAGCTTTCTTT
TRBJ2-7	-	TRBD1	TRBV7-9	CASSLERTGGYEQYF	TGTGCCAGCAGCTTAGAGAGGACAGGGGGCTACGAGCAGTACTTC
TRBJ1-1	-	-	TRBV6-2/TRBV6-3	CASSPVQGRTEAFF	TGTGCCAGCAGCCCGGTACAGGGAAGGACTGAAGCTTTCTTT
TRBJ1-2	medium-sized	-	TRBV4-1	CASSQVYGGDYYGYTF	TGCGCCAGCAGCCAAGTTTACGGGGGGGATTACTATGGCTACACCTTC
TRBJ1-2	-	TRBD1	TRBV12-3/TRBV12-4	CASSFGQGRGYTF	TGTGCCAGCAGTTTTGGACAGGGAAGGGGCTACACCTTC
TRBJ2-7	few	TRBD2	TRBV7-8	CASSDVAGDVYEQYF	TGTGCCAGCAGCGACGTAGCGGGAGACGTCTACGAGCAGTACTTC
TRBJ2-7	-	TRBD1	TRBV18	CASSPPGTGVLYEQYF	TGTGCCAGCTCACCACCCGGGACAGGGGTTTTGTACGAGCAGTACTTC
TRBJ2-7	-	-	TRBV6-2/TRBV6-3	CASSFPGRSEQYF	TGTGCCAGCAGTTTTCCGGGAAGGAGCGAGCAGTACTTC
TRBJ1-4	-	-	TRBV11-2	CASSEKREVEKLFF	TGTGCCAGCAGCGAAAAGAGAGAGGTTGAAAAACTGTTTTTT
TRBJ2-5	-	-	TRBV3-1	CASSPGRGGRQETQYF	TGTGCCAGCAGCCCAGGCCGCGGAGGGAGGCAAGAGACCCAGTACTTC
TRBJ2-7	-	TRBD2	TRBV13	CASSQGLAGKYEQYF	TGTGCCAGCAGCCAGGGACTAGCGGGAAAGTACGAGCAGTACTTC
TRBJ2-1	-	-	TRBV7-9	CASSLEVSYNEQFF	TGTGCCAGCAGCTTAGAGGTCAGTTACAATGAGCAGTTCTTC
TRBJ1-2	few	TRBD1	TRBV4-1	CASSLYAGTGGGVVGGYTF	TGCGCCAGCAGCCTATACGCCGGGACAGGGGGCGGTGTGGTGGGCGGCTACACCTTC
TRBJ2-7	-	TRBD2	TRBV5-1	CASSFSLGRDGSYEQYF	TGCGCCAGCAGCTTCAGTCTCGGGAGGGACGGCTCCTACGAGCAGTACTTC
TRBJ1-4	-	TRBD1	TRBV7-2	CASSSTGGRGKLFF	TGTGCCAGCAGCTCGACAGGGGGCAGAGGAAAACTGTTTTTT
TRBJ2-1	-	-	TRBV20-1	CSAGRTLAGEQFF	TGCAGTGCTGGACGGACTCTGGCCGGTGAGCAGTTCTTC
TRBJ2-3	few	TRBD2	TRBV19	CASSRKSSGPSTDTQYF	TGTGCCAGTAGTCGAAAGTCTAGCGGCCCTAGCACAGATACGCAGTATTTT
TRBJ2-7	-	TRBD2	TRBV5-1	CASSPQTTSTEQYF	TGCGCCAGCAGCCCGCAAACGACTAGCACGGAGCAGTACTTC
TRBJ1-5	once	TRBD1	TRBV3-1	CASSPDRGARPQHF	TGTGCCAGCAGCCCCGACAGGGGGGCGAGGCCCCAGCATTTT
TRBJ1-1	-	TRBD1	TRBV28	CASNPTGGANTEAFF	TGTGCCAGCAACCCGACAGGGGGCGCGAACACTGAAGCTTTCTTT
TRBJ2-1	-	TRBD1	TRBV5-1	CASSSSRQGSYNEQFF	TGCGCCAGCAGCTCCTCCCGACAGGGGTCCTACAATGAGCAGTTCTTC
TRBJ2-3	few	TRBD2	TRBV4-2	CASSQVTSGRWADTQYF	TGTGCCAGCAGCCAAGTTACTAGCGGGAGATGGGCAGATACGCAGTATTTT
TRBJ2-2	few	TRBD1	TRBV19	CASSYRGPGTGELFF	TGTGCCAGTAGTTACAGGGGGCCCGGCACCGGGGAGCTGTTTTTT